This TCR beta chain was sequenced in a study of cytomegalovirus exposure and HLA in healthy donors. Study details: Previous work identified 90 million to 130 million unique TCR beta sequences from around 200 million T cells.

Study findings and constraints: Apparent HLA restriction characterized most CMV-associated TCR beta chains in a later analysis.

13 Jbeta primers and 60 Vbeta primers were used for the PCR. Only in-frame clones appear in the TCRdb table, and some are missing; sequencing was by immunoSEQ multiplex PCR. The sample records around 130,000 clones, 85% being singletons. Turning to this clone: Antigen specificity is unknown.

In germline, CDR1 is MNHNS, CDR2 SASEGT. This CDR3 region has 15 residues. V lost 6 bases, J lost 0 bases, and 11 bases lay in between. Material: PBMCs. The TCR was taken from a woman in her twenties or thirties in good health and CMV-seropositive. The chain couples TRBV6-1 to TRBJ1-4, with D perhaps matching TRBD1 (5 bases). CDR3 in DNA: TGTGCCAGCAGACCTGACAGTGCAACTAATGAAAAACTGTTTTTT. Translated, it gives CASRPDSATNEKLFF.